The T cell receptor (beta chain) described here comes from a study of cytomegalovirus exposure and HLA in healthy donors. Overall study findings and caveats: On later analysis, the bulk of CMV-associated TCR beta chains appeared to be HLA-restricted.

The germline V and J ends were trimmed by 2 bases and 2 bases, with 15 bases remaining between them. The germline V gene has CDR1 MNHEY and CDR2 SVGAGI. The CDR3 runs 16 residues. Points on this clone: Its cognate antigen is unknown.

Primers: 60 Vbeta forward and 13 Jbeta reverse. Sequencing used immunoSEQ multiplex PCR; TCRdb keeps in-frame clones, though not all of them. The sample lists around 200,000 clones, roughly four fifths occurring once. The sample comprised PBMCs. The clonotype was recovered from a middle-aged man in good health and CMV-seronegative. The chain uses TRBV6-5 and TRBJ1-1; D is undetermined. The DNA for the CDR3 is TGTGCCAGCAGTTACACCCCAGCGGGCCATAACACTGAAGCTTTCTTT. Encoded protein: CASSYTPAGHNTEAFF.